The 5 T cell receptor beta chains in this list originate from one sample, sequenced in a study of blood T cell repertoires in COVID-19. TCRdb keeps only in-frame clones here, not all; method: immunoSEQ multiplex PCR. The sample has about 350,000 clones, about 88% seen once. The sequenced material came from PBMCs or T cells enriched from blood (not recorded which). These TCRs come from a woman in her 30s who had recovered from COVID-19.

The chain employs TRBV9 and TRBJ2-1, with 12 bases that match TRBD2. Germline loops: CDR1 SGDLS, CDR2 YYNGEE. Trimming removed 0 bases from V and 8 bases from J; junction bases left unmatched: 6. The CDR3 runs to 16 residues. CDR3 nucleotide sequence: TGTGCCAGCAGCGTAGTTGTGACTAGCGGGAGCTATGAGCAGTTCTTC. It translates to CASSVVVTSGSYEQFF. Full variable domain (outside the CDR3, taken from reference TRBV9 and TRBJ2-1): DSGVTQTPKHLITATGQRVTLRCSPRSGDLSVYWYQQSLDQGLQFLIQYYNGEERAKGNILERFSAQQFPDLHSELNLSSLELGDSALYFCASSVVVTSGSYEQFFGPGTRLTVL.

The chain carries TRBV4-1 and TRBJ2-7; 8 nucleotides agree with TRBD1. The trim removed 1 base at V and 5 bases at J, leaving 7 bases unmatched. In germline, CDR1 is MGHRA, CDR2 YSYEKL. The CDR3 consists of 15 residues. The CDR3 loop reads CASSQVGQGAHEQYF. CDR3 nucleotides: TGCGCCAGCAGCCAAGTAGGTCAGGGGGCCCACGAGCAGTACTTC.

The J gene is TRBJ1-4, the V gene TRBV15; no definite D call. V lost 2 bases and J lost 5, with 6 bases in between. Germline loops: CDR1 LNHNV, CDR2 YYDKDF (reference sequence). The length of the CDR3 is 13 residues. CDR3 sequence reads: CATSRSGNEKLFF. CDR3 coding DNA: TGTGCCACCAGCAGATCGGGGAATGAAAAACTGTTTTTT. Using reference TRBV15 and TRBJ1-4 for the parts outside the CDR3, the full variable domain is DAMVIQNPRYQVTQFGKPVTLSCSQTLNHNVMYWYQQKSSQAPKLLFHYYDKDFNNEADTPDNFQSRRPNTSFCFLDIRSPGLGDTAMYLCATSRSGNEKLFFGSGTQLSVL.

This chain joins TRBV7-9 and TRBJ2-1; 13 bases agree with TRBD2. The length of the CDR3 is 15 residues. The V segment lost 5 bases and the J segment 9 bases; nucleotides outside the gene matches: 7. Per germline, CDR1 SEHNR and CDR2 FQNEAQ (reference sequence). CDR3 nucleotide sequence: TGTGCCAGCAGCAAAACTAGCGGGAGGGCCAGTGAGCAGTTCTTC. Translating it yields CASSKTSGRASEQFF.

This clone was detected only a few times. CDR3 protein: CASSLYSSGNTIYF. CDR3 nucleotide sequence: TGTGCCAGCAGTTTATACAGCTCTGGAAACACCATATATTTT. The rearrangement joins TRBV28 to TRBJ1-3, with D uncertain. This CDR3 spans 14 amino acids. Per the germline V gene, CDR1 is MDHEN and CDR2 is SYDVKM. With 1 base removed from V and 0 bases from J, the gap between germline ends came to 4 bases.